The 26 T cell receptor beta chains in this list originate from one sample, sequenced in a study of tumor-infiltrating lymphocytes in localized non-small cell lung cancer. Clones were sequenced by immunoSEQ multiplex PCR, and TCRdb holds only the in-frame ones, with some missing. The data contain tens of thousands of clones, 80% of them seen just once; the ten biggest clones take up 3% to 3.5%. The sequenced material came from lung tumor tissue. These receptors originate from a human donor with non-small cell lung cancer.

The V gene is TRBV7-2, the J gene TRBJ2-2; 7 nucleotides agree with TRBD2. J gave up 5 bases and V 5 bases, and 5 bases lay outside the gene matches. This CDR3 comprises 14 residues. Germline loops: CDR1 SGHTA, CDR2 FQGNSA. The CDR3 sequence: CASSPGLLTGELFF. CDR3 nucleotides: TGTGCCAGCAGCCCGGGACTACTAACCGGGGAGCTGTTTTTT. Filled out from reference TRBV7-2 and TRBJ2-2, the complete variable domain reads GAGVSQSPSNKVTEKGKDVELRCDPISGHTALYWYRQSLGQGLEFLIYFQGNSAPDKSGLPSDRFSAERTGGSVSTLTIQRTQQEDSAVYLCASSPGLLTGELFFGEGSRLTVL.

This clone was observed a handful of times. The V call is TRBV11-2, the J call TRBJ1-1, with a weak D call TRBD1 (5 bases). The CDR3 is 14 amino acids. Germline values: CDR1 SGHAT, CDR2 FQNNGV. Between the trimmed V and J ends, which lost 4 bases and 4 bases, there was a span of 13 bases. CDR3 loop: CASSSAAGGTEAFF. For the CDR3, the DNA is TGTGCCAGCAGCTCTGCTGCGGGGGGCACTGAAGCTTTCTTT.

Here the CDR3 DNA reads TGTGCCAGCAGCTTAGGGGGGCTCTCTGGAAACACCATATATTTT. Encoded protein: CASSLGGLSGNTIYF. This chain joins TRBV5-8 and TRBJ1-3; possible D gene TRBD1, 6 bases. The CDR3 spans 15 residues. The V end lost 2 bases, the J end lost 0 bases, and 9 bases lay between the germline ends. Germline assignment: CDR1 SGHTS and CDR2 YDEGEE.

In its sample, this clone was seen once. The CDR3 region has the DNA TGTGCCAGCAGCGTTGATCGGAATAATGAGCAGTTCTTC. This gives the protein CASSVDRNNEQFF. The J gene is TRBJ2-1, the V gene TRBV7-8, with D unresolved. Germline V lookup: CDR1 SGHVS, CDR2 FQNEAQ. Trimming removed 5 bases at V and 7 bases at J, with 12 bases between. The CDR3 covers 13 residues. Full variable domain (remainder filled in from reference TRBV7-8 and TRBJ2-1): GAGVSQSPRYKVAKRGQDVALRCDPISGHVSLFWYQQALGQGPEFLTYFQNEAQLDKSGLPSDRFFAERPEGSVSTLKIQRTQQEDSAVYLCASSVDRNNEQFFGPGTRLTVL.

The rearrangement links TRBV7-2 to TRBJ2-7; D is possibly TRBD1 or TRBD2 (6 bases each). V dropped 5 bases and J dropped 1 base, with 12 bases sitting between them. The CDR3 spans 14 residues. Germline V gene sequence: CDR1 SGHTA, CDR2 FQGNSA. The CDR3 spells CASSRGDVSYEQYF. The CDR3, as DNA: TGTGCCAGCAGCAGGGGGGACGTATCCTACGAGCAGTACTTC.

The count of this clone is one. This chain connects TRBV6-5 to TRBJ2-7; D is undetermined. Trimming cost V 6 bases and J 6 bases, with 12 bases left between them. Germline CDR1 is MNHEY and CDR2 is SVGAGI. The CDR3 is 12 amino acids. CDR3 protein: CASRRTVGEQYF. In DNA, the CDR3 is TGTGCCAGCAGGAGGACCGTCGGCGAGCAGTACTTC.

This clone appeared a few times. CDR3 coding DNA: TGTGCCAGCAGCGCAGGGATCGGTGAGCCCCAGCATTTT. It is translated as CASSAGIGEPQHF. This rearrangement joins TRBV2 to TRBJ1-5; D possibly corresponds to TRBD1 (5 bases). Germline V CDR1 and CDR2: SNHLY, FYNNEI. Between the trimmed V and J ends, which lost 6 bases and 8 bases, there was a span of 14 bases. The CDR3 is 13 residues long.

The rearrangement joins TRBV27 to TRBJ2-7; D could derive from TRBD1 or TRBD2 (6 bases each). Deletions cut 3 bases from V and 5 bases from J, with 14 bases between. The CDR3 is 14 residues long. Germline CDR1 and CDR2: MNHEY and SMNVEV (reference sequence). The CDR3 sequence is CASSFRKGGNEQYF. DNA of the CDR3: TGTGCCAGCAGTTTCAGAAAGGGGGGTAACGAGCAGTACTTC.

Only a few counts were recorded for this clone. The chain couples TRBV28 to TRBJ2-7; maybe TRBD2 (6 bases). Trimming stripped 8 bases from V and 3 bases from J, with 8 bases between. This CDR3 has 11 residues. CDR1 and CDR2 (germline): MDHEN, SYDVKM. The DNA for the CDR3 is TGTGCCAGCCACGGGGGCTACGAGCAGTACTTC. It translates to CASHGGYEQYF.

CDR3 in amino acids: CASSSVRGTAGELFF. DNA for the CDR3: TGTGCCAGCAGCTCCGTCCGGGGGACGGCCGGGGAGCTGTTTTTT. The chain has TRBV5-4 and TRBJ2-2; possibly TRBD2 for D (6 bases). Germline CDR1 reads SGHNT; CDR2 reads YYREEE (reference sequence). V shed 3 bases and J shed 6 bases, with 15 bases lying between them. The CDR3 loop spans 15 amino acids. The complete variable domain, with remaining parts taken from reference TRBV5-4 and TRBJ2-2, reads ETGVTQSPTHLIKTRGQQVTLRCSSQSGHNTVSWYQQALGQGPQFIFQYYREEENGRGNFPPRFSGLQFPNYSSELNVNALELDDSALYLCASSSVRGTAGELFFGEGSRLTVL.

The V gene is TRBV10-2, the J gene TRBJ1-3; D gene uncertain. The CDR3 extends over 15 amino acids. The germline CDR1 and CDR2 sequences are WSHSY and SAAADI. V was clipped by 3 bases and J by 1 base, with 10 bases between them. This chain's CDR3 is CASSDRPASGNTIYF. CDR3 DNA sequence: TGCGCCAGCAGTGATCGGCCAGCATCTGGAAACACCATATATTTT.

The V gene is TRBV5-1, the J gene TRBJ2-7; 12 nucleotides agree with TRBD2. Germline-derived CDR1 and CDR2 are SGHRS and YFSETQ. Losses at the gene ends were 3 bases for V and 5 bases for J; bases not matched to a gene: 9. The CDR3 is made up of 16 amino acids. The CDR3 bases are TGCGCCAGCAGCTCTAGACTAGCGGGAGAGATAAACGAGCAGTACTTC. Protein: CASSSRLAGEINEQYF. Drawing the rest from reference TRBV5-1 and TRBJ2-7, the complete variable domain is KAGVTQTPRYLIKTRGQQVTLSCSPISGHRSVSWYQQTPGQGLQFLFEYFSETQRNKGNFPGRFSGRQFSNSRSEMNVSTLELGDSALYLCASSSRLAGEINEQYFGPGTRLTVT.

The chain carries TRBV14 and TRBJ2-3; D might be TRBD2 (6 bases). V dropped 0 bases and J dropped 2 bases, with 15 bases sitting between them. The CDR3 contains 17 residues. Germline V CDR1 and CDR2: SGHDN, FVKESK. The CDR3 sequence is CASSQEAGLPNTDTQYF. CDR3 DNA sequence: TGTGCCAGCAGCCAAGAAGCCGGACTACCAAACACAGATACGCAGTATTTT.

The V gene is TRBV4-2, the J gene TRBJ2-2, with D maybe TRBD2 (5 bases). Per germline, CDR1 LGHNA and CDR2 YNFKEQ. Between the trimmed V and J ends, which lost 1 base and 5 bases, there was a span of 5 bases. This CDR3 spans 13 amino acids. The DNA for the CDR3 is TGTGCCAGCAGCCAAGCGGGGACCGGGGAGCTGTTTTTT. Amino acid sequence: CASSQAGTGELFF.

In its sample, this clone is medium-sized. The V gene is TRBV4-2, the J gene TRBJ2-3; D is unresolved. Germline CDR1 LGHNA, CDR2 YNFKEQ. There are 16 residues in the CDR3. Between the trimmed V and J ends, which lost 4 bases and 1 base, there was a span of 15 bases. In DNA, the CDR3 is TGTGCCAGCAGCCCAGAATCAGAAATACGCACAGATACGCAGTATTTT. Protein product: CASSPESEIRTDTQYF.

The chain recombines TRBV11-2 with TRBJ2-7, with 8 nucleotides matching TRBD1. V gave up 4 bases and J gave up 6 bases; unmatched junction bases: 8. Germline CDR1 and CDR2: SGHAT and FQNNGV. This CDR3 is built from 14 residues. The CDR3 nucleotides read TGTGCCAGCAGCTGGTCAGGGGGCGCGTTCGAGCAGTACTTC. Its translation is CASSWSGGAFEQYF. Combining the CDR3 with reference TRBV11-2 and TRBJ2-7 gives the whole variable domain EAGVAQSPRYKIIEKRQSVAFWCNPISGHATLYWYQQILGQGPKLLIQFQNNGVVDDSQLPKDRFSAERLKGVDSTLKIQPAKLEDSAVYLCASSWSGGAFEQYFGPGTRLTVT.

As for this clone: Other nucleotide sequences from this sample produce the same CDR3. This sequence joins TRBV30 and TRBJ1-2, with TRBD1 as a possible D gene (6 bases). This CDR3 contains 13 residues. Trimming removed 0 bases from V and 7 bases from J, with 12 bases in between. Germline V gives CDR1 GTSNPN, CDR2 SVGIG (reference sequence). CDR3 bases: TGTGCCTGGAGTGTAGGGGGGGGGACTGGCTACACCTTC. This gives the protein CAWSVGGGTGYTF.

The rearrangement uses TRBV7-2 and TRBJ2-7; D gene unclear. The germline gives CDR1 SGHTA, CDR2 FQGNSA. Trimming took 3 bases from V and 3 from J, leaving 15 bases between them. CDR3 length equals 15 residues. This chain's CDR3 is CASSLMPSPHYEQYF. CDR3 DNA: TGTGCCAGCAGCTTGATGCCGTCACCCCACTACGAGCAGTACTTC.

This chain's CDR3 is CASSLAGTDTQYF. CDR3 DNA: TGTGCCAGCAGCCTAGCAGGGACAGATACGCAGTATTTT. The chain links TRBV2 to TRBJ2-3; D tentatively reads TRBD1 or TRBD2 (5 bases each). The CDR3 consists of 13 residues. The germline V and J ends were trimmed by 6 bases and 3 bases, with 10 bases remaining between them. The germline CDR1 and CDR2 sequences are SNHLY and FYNNEI.

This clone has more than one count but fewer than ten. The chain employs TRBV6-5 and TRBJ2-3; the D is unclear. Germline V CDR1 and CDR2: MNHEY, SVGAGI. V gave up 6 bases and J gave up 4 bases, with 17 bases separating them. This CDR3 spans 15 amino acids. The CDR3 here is CASRSVSGQADTQYF. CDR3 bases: TGTGCCAGCAGATCCGTCTCCGGCCAGGCAGATACGCAGTATTTT.

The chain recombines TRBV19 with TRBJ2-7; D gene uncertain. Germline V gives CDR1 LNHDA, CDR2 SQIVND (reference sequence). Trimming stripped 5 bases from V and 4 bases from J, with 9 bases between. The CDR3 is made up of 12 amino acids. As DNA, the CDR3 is TGTGCCAGTAGTTTGGACGGGTACGAGCAGTACTTC. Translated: CASSLDGYEQYF.

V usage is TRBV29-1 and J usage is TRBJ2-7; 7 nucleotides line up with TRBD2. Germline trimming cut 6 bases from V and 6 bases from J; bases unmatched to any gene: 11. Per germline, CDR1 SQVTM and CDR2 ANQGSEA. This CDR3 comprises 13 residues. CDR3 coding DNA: TGCAGCGTGGAGCGGACTAGTCAAGGCGAGCAGTACTTC. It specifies CSVERTSQGEQYF.

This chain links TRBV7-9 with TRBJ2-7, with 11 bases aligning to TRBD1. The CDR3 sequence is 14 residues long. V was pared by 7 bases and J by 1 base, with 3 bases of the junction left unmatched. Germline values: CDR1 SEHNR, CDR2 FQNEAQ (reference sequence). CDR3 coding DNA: TGTGCCAGCACCGGGACAGGGGGGTCCTACGAGCAGTACTTC. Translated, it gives CASTGTGGSYEQYF.

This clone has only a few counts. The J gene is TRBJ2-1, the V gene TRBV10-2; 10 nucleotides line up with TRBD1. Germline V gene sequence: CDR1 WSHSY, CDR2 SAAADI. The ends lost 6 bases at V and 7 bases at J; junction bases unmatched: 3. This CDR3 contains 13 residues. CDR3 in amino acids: CASRGQGRNEQFF. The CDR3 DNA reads TGCGCCAGCAGGGGACAGGGGAGAAATGAGCAGTTCTTC.

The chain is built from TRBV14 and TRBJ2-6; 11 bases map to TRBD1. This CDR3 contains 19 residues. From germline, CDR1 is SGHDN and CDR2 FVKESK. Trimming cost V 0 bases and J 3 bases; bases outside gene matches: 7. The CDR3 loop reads CASSQDLGQGACGANVLTF. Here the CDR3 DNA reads TGTGCCAGCAGCCAAGATCTTGGACAGGGGGCGTGTGGGGCCAACGTCCTGACTTTC.

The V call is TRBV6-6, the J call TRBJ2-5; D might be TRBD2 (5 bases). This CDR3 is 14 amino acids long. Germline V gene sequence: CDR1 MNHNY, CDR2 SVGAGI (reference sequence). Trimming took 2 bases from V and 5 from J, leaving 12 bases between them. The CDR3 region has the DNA TGTGCCAGCAGTTACGTGCCGGGGTTTGAGACCCAGTACTTC. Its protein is CASSYVPGFETQYF.